The text below deals with one TCR beta chain. The record originates from a study of blood T cell repertoires in COVID-19. On the study more broadly: Samples representing acute and convalescent COVID-19 were sourced from the United States, Italy and Spain. PBMCs, B-cell-depleted T cells, or T cells provided the cDNA or gDNA that made up the material.

The germline gives CDR1 SGHAT, CDR2 FQNNGV. V lost 5 bases and J lost 6; bases outside the gene matches: 7. The CDR3 has 17 residues. The method was immunoSEQ multiplex PCR; TCRdb's version includes in-frame clones alone and lacks a portion of them. The sample records 150,000 to 200,000 clones, 80% to 85% being singletons. The TCR sequence derives from a human donor with acute or convalescent COVID-19. The donor label of this sample is uncertain. Sequences were obtained from peripheral blood. The chain is built from TRBV11-2 and TRBJ2-4; TRBD2 aligns across 16 bases. The DNA of the CDR3 is TGTGCCAGCAGCCGGGGACTAGCGGGGGGGCCAACAAACATTCAGTACTTC. It encodes CASSRGLAGGPTNIQYF.